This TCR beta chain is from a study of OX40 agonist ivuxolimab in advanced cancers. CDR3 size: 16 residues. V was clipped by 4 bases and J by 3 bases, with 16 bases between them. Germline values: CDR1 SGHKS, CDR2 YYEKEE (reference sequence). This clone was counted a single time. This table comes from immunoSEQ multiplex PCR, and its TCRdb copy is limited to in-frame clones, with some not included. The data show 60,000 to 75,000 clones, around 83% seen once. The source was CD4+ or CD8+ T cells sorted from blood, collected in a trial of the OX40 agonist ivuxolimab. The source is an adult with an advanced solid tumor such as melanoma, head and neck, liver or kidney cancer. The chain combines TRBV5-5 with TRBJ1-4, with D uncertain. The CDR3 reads CASSGNGGRANEKLFF. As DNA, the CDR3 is TGTGCCAGCAGCGGGAATGGAGGAAGGGCTAATGAAAAACTGTTTTTT.